This T cell receptor beta chain was recovered during a study of cytomegalovirus exposure and HLA in healthy donors. CDR3 length equals 14 residues. V lost 4 bases and J lost 6; bases outside the gene matches: 4. Germline-derived CDR1 and CDR2 are MNHNS and SASEGT. In the PCR, 60 Vbeta and 13 Jbeta primers were used. Sequenced by immunoSEQ multiplex PCR; TCRdb stores in-frame clones only, minus some. The table records some 150,000 clones, less than 90% of them present only once. The TCR sequence derives from a boy between 2 and 15 years old in good health and CMV-seronegative. The sequenced material came from PBMCs. This chain uses TRBV6-1 with TRBJ1-2; 11 bases agree with TRBD1. Here the CDR3 reads CASSARDRGDGYTF. DNA for the CDR3: TGTGCCAGCAGTGCCCGGGACAGGGGGGATGGCTACACCTTC.